A single sample gave rise to the 7 T cell receptor beta chains below, sequenced in a study of blood T cell repertoires in COVID-19. Using immunoSEQ multiplex PCR, the repertoire was profiled, and TCRdb retains in-frame clones only, with some absent. The repertoire holds roughly 120,000 clones, with over 60% as singletons. Sequenced sample: peripheral blood. These receptors all stem from a woman at least 80 years old with acute or convalescent COVID-19.

This clone was picked up a small number of times. The chain employs TRBV6-1 and TRBJ2-1, with 7 bases aligning to TRBD2. V was clipped by 2 bases and J by 7 bases; unmatched bases: 5. This CDR3 spans 14 amino acids. Germline CDR1 is MNHNS and CDR2 is SASEGT. The CDR3 DNA reads as TGTGCCAGCAGTGAACGCGGGAGTTTAAATGAGCAGTTCTTC. Its protein product is CASSERGSLNEQFF.

J is TRBJ2-7 and V is TRBV29-1; 10 bases align to TRBD1. CDR3 length equals 12 residues. V was pared by 7 bases and J by 3 bases, with 3 bases of the junction left unmatched. Germline V lookup: CDR1 SQVTM, CDR2 ANQGSEA. The CDR3 sequence is CSGGQGSYEQYF. Written as DNA, the CDR3 is TGCAGCGGGGGACAGGGGAGCTACGAGCAGTACTTC.

V usage is TRBV27 and J usage is TRBJ1-1; D is unclear. CDR1 and CDR2 (germline): MNHEY, SMNVEV (reference sequence). The CDR3 contains 13 residues. The germline V and J ends were trimmed by 9 bases and 0 bases, with 11 bases remaining between them. The CDR3 sequence is CASASPVNTEAFF. For the CDR3, the DNA is TGTGCCAGTGCCTCCCCGGTGAACACTGAAGCTTTCTTT.

This clone has a handful of counts. The chain has TRBV3-1 (or the pseudogene TRBV3-2) and TRBJ1-2; D is unresolved. CDR3 length: 13 residues. The germline V gene has CDR1 LGHDT and CDR2 YNNKEL (reference sequence). V lost 1 base and J lost 4, with 7 bases in between. This chain's CDR3 is CASSQGTVYGYTF. The CDR3 DNA reads TGTGCCAGCAGCCAAGGTACGGTCTATGGCTACACCTTC.

The chain employs TRBV19 and TRBJ2-7, with D maybe TRBD2 (6 bases). CDR1 is LNHDA, CDR2 SQIVND, per germline (reference sequence). V lost 0 bases and J lost 4, with 13 bases in between. CDR3 length: 15 residues. Here the CDR3 reads CASSIDTSLNYEQYF. The CDR3 nucleotides read TGTGCCAGTAGTATAGATACTAGCCTTAATTACGAGCAGTACTTC.

V and J are TRBV5-4 and TRBJ2-5; 7 bases fit TRBD2. The CDR3 has 14 amino acids. Germline assignment: CDR1 SGHNT and CDR2 YYREEE (reference sequence). The ends lost 0 bases at V and 1 base at J; junction bases unmatched: 0. The chain's CDR3 is CASSLAGGQETQYF. DNA for the CDR3: TGTGCCAGCAGCTTGGCGGGGGGCCAAGAGACCCAGTACTTC.

The J gene is TRBJ2-3, the V gene TRBV19; D gene ambiguous. Germline V CDR1 and CDR2: LNHDA, SQIVND (reference sequence). Trimming took off 5 bases at V and 2 bases at J, with 5 bases between the two ends. There are 12 residues in the CDR3. The CDR3 DNA reads as TGTGCCAGTAGTGTCTCCACAGATACGCAGTATTTT. Its protein is CASSVSTDTQYF.